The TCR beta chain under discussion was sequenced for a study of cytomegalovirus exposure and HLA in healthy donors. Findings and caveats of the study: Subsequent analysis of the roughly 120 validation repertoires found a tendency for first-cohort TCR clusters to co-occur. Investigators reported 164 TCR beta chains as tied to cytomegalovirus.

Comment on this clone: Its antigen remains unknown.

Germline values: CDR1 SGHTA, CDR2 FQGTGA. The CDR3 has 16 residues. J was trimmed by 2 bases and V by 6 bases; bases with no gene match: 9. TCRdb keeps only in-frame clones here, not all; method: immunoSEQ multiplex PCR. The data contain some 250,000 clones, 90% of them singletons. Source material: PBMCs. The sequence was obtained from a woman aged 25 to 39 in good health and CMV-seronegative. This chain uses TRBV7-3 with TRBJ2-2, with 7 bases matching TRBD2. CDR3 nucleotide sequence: TGTGCCAGCAGTGACCCTTTAGCGGGTAACACCGGGGAGCTGTTTTTT. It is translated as CASSDPLAGNTGELFF.